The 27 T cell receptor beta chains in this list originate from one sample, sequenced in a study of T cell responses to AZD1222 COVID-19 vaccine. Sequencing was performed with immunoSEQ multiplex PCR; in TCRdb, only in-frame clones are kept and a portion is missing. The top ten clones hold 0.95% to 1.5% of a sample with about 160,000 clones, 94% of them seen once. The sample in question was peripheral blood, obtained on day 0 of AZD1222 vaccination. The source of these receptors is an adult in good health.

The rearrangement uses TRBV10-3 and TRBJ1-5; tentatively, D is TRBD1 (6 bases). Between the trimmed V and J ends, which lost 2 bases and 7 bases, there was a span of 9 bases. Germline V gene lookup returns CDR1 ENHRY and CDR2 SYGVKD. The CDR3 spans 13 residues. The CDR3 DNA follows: TGTGCCATCAGTGAGCTGGGGACACAGCCCCAGCATTTT. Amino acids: CAISELGTQPQHF.

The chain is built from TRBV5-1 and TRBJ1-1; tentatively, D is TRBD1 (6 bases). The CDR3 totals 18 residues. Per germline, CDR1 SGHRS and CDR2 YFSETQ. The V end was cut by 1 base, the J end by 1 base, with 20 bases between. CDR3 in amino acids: CASSLRFSQQGWNTEAFF. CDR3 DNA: TGCGCCAGCAGCTTGCGTTTTTCCCAACAGGGTTGGAACACTGAAGCTTTCTTT.

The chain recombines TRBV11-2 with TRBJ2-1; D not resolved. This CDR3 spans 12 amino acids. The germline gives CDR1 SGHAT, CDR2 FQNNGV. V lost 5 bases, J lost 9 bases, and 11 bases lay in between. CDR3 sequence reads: CASSPQASEQFF. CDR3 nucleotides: TGTGCCAGCAGCCCCCAAGCAAGTGAGCAGTTCTTC.

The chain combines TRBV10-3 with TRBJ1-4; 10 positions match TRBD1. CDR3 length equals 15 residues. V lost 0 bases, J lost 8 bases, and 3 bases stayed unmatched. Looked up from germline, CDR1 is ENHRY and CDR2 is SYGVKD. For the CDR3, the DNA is TGTGCCATCAGTGAGTCGACAGGGGGCGAAGAAAAACTGTTTTTT. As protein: CAISESTGGEEKLFF.

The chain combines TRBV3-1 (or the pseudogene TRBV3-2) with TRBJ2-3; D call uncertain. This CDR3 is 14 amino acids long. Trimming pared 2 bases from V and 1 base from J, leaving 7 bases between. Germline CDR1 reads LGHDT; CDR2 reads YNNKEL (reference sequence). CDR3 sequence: CASSQIMGTDTQYF. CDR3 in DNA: TGTGCCAGCAGCCAAATAATGGGCACAGATACGCAGTATTTT.

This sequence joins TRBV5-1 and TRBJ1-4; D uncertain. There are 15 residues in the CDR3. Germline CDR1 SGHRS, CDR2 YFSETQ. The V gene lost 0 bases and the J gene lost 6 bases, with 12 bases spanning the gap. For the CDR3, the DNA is TGCGCCAGCAGCTTGGGACGGGAGATTCATGAAAAACTGTTTTTT. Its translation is CASSLGREIHEKLFF.

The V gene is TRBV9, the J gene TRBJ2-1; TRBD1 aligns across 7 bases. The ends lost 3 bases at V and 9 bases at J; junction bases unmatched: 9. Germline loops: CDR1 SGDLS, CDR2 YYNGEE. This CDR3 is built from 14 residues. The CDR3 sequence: CASSARQGSSEQFF. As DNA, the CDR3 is TGTGCCAGCAGCGCCAGACAGGGATCCAGTGAGCAGTTCTTC.

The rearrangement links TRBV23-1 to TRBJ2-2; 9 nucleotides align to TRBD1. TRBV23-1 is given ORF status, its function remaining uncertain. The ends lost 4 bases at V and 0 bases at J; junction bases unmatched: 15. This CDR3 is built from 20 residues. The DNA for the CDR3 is TGCGCCAGCAGTCTGCCGGGACAGGGTTTTCCTGACGCGAACACCGGGGAGCTGTTTTTT. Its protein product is CASSLPGQGFPDANTGELFF.

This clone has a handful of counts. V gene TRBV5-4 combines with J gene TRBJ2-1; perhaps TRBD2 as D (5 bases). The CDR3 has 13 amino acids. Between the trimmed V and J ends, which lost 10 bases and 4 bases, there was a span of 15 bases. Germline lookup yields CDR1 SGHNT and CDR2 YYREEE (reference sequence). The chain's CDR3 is CAFEAVNYNEQFF. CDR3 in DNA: TGTGCCTTCGAAGCGGTTAATTACAATGAGCAGTTCTTC.

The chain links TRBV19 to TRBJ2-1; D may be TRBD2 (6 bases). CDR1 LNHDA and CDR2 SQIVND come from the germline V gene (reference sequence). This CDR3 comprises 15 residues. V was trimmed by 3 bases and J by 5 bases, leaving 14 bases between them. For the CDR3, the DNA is TGTGCCAGTAGTATTCGACTAGTAGGGGACAATGAGCAGTTCTTC. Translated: CASSIRLVGDNEQFF.

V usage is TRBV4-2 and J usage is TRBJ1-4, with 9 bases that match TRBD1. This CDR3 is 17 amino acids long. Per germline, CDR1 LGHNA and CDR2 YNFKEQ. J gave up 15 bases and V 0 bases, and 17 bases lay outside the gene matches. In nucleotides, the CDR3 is TGTGCCAGCAGCCAAGATCTTGGGGGGACAGGGTTGTTTACGGTGTTTTTT. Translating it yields CASSQDLGGTGLFTVFF.

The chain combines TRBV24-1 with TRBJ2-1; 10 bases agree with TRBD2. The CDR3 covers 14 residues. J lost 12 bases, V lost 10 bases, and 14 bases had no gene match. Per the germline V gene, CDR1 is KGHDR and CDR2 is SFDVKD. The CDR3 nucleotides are TGTGCCACTTCGGTGGCTAGCGGGAGAGGGGGGCAGTTCTTC. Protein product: CATSVASGRGGQFF.

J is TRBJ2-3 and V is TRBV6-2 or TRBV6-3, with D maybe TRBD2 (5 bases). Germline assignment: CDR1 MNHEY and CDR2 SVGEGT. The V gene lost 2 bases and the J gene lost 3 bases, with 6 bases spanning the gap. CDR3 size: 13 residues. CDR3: CASSYRRTDTQYF. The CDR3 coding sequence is TGTGCCAGCAGTTACCGGAGGACAGATACGCAGTATTTT.

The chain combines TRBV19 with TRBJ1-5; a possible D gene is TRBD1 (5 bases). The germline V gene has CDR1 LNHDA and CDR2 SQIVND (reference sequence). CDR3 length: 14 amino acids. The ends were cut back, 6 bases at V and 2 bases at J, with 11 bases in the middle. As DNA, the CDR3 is TGTGCCAGTAGCTACCGAGGGGGCAATCAGCCCCAGCATTTT. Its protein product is CASSYRGGNQPQHF.

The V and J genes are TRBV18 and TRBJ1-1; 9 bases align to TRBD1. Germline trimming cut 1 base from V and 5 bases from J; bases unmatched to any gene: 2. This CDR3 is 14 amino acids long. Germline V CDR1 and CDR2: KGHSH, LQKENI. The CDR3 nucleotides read TGTGCCAGCTCACCACGGACAGGGGCAACTGAAGCTTTCTTT. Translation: CASSPRTGATEAFF.

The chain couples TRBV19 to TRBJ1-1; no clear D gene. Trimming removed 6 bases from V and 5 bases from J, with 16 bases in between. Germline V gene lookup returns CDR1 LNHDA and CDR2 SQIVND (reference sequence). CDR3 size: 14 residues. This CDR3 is CASSLADWRTEAFF. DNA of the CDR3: TGTGCCAGTAGCCTGGCCGATTGGCGGACTGAAGCTTTCTTT.

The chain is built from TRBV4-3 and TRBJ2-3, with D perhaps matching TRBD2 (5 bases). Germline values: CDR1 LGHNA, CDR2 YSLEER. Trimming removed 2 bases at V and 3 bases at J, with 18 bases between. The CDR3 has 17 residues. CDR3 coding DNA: TGCGCCAGCAGCCAAATGAGTGGACCCCGAGGGACAGATACGCAGTATTTT. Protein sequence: CASSQMSGPRGTDTQYF.

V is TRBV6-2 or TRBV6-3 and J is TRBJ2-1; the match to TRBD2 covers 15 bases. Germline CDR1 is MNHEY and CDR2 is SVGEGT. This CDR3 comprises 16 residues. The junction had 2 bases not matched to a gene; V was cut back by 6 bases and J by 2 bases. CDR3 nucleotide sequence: TGTGCCAGCAGCTGGACTAGCGGGGGGGCCTACAATGAGCAGTTCTTC. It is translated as CASSWTSGGAYNEQFF.

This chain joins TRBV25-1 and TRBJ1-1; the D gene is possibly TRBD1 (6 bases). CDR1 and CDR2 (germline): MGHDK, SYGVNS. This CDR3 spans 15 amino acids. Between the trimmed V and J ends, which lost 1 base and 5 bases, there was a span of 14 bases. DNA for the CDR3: TGTGCCAGCAGTGAATCATGGGGGCCAGGAACTGAAGCTTTCTTT. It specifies CASSESWGPGTEAFF.

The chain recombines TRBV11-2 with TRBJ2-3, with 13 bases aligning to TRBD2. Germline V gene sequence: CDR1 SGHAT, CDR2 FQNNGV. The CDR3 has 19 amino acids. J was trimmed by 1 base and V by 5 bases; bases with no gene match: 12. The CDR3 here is CASSHLRGLAGSRTDTQYF. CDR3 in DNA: TGTGCCAGCAGCCACTTACGGGGACTAGCGGGAAGTCGCACAGATACGCAGTATTTT.

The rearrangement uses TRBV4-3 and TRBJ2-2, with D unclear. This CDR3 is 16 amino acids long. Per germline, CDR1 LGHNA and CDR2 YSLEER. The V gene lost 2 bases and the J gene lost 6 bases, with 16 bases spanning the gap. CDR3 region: CASSQHTTAASGELFF. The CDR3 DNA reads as TGCGCCAGCAGCCAACACACCACCGCCGCCTCCGGGGAGCTGTTTTTT.

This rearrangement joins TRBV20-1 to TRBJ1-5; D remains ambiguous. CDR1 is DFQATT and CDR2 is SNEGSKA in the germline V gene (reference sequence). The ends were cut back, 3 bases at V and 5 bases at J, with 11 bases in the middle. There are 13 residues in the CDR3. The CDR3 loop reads CSASRGYYQPQHF. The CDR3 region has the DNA TGCAGTGCTAGTAGAGGGTATTATCAGCCCCAGCATTTT.

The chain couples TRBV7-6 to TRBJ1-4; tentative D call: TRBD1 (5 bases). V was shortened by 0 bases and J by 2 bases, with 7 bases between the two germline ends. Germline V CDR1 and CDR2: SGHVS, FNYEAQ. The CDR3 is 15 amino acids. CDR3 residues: CASSLAGATNEKLFF. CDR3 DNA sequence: TGTGCCAGCAGCTTAGCCGGGGCTACTAATGAAAAACTGTTTTTT.

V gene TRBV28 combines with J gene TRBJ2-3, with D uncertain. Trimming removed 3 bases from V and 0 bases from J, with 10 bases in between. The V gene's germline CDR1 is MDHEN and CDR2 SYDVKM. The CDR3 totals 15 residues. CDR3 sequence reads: CASSFLADSTDTQYF. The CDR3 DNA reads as TGTGCCAGCAGTTTTTTGGCGGATAGCACAGATACGCAGTATTTT.

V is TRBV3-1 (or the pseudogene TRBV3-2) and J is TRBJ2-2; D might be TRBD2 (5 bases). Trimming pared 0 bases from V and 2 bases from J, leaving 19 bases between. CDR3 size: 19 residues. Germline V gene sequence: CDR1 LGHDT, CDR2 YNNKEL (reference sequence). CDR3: CASSQDTSRRTYNTGELFF. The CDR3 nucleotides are TGTGCCAGCAGCCAAGATACCTCGCGCCGGACTTATAACACCGGGGAGCTGTTTTTT.

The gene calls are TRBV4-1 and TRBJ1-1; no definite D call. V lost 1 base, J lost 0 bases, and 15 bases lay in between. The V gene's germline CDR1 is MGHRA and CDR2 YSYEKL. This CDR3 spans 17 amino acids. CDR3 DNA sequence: TGCGCCAGCAGCCAAGGGGTTGCGGGCAAGATGAACACTGAAGCTTTCTTT. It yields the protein CASSQGVAGKMNTEAFF.

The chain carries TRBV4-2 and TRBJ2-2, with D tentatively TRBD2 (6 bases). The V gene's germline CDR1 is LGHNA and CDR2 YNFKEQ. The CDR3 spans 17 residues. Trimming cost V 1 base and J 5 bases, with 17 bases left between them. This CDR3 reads CASSQGTTGVGTGELFF. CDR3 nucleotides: TGTGCCAGCAGCCAAGGGACAACGGGAGTAGGAACCGGGGAGCTGTTTTTT.